The next 21 T cell receptor beta chains were all read from a single sample in a study of blood T cell repertoires in COVID-19. Profiled with immunoSEQ multiplex PCR; TCRdb holds only in-frame clones, not every one. The repertoire includes about 130,000 clones, roughly nine tenths of them detected once, and about 4% sits in the top ten. Sample: peripheral blood. The receptors were gathered from a man between 45 and 60 years old with active COVID-19.

The rearrangement uses TRBV12-3 or TRBV12-4 and TRBJ2-1; TRBD2 matches 7 bases. V was clipped by 4 bases and J by 12 bases; unmatched bases: 3. The CDR3 extends over 11 amino acids. CDR3 nucleotides: TGTGCCAGCAGTTCATCGGGGGGGCAGTTCTTC. Translated, it gives CASSSSGGQFF.

This chain connects TRBV5-1 to TRBJ2-3; tentatively, D is TRBD1 (5 bases). V was cut by 4 bases and J by 7 bases, with 10 bases left in between. The CDR3 sequence is 12 residues long. Germline V gives CDR1 SGHRS, CDR2 YFSETQ. This chain's CDR3 is CASSLDRYTQYF. CDR3 DNA sequence: TGCGCCAGCAGCCTTGACAGATATACGCAGTATTTT.

This clone was observed once. The chain joins TRBV12-3 or TRBV12-4 to TRBJ2-5; a possible D gene is TRBD1 (5 bases). This CDR3 region has 13 residues. V lost 5 bases to trimming and J lost 5 bases, with 12 bases between them. This chain's CDR3 is CASSLPPGETQYF. As DNA, the CDR3 is TGTGCCAGCAGTCTACCACCAGGGGAGACCCAGTACTTC.

The CDR3 region is CASSSRTSGGTDTQYF. The CDR3 nucleotides are TGTGCCAGCAGTTCCCGGACTAGCGGCGGCACAGATACGCAGTATTTT. J is TRBJ2-3 and V is TRBV6-2 or TRBV6-3, with TRBD2 identical over 10 bases. With V trimmed by 4 bases and J by 1 base, 5 bases remained unmatched. Per germline, CDR1 MNHEY and CDR2 SVGEGT. The CDR3 runs 16 residues.

The V gene is TRBV11-2, the J gene TRBJ1-1; the D gene is possibly TRBD1 (6 bases). The CDR3 loop spans 15 amino acids. V dropped 4 bases and J dropped 0 bases, with 12 bases sitting between them. Germline values: CDR1 SGHAT, CDR2 FQNNGV. CDR3 nucleotides: TGTGCCAGCAGCTCATACGGGACACTGAACACTGAAGCTTTCTTT. Encoded protein: CASSSYGTLNTEAFF.

J is TRBJ1-1 and V is TRBV19, with D possibly matching TRBD1 (6 bases). The germline V gene encodes CDR1 LNHDA and CDR2 SQIVND (reference sequence). V was shortened by 0 bases and J by 3 bases, with 11 bases between the two germline ends. This CDR3 has 15 residues. The CDR3 loop reads CASSIDGRGYTEAFF. As DNA, the CDR3 is TGTGCCAGTAGTATAGACGGCAGGGGCTACACTGAAGCTTTCTTT.

The gene calls are TRBV2 and TRBJ2-1, with D perhaps matching TRBD2 (6 bases). The V end lost 1 base, the J end lost 10 bases, and 8 bases lay between the germline ends. The CDR3 runs to 12 residues. The germline V gene has CDR1 SNHLY and CDR2 FYNNEI. The CDR3 DNA is TGTGCCAGCAGTGAAGATACTAGCGAGCAGTTCTTC. Its translation: CASSEDTSEQFF.

The J gene is TRBJ2-1, the V gene TRBV18; 12 nucleotides line up with TRBD2. This CDR3 is built from 19 residues. Germline CDR1 reads KGHSH; CDR2 reads LQKENI. With V trimmed by 3 bases and J by 0 bases, 9 bases remained unmatched. The CDR3 spells CASSPPGLAGSYSYNEQFF. In nucleotides, the CDR3 is TGTGCCAGCTCACCGCCCGGACTAGCGGGATCTTACTCCTACAATGAGCAGTTCTTC.

The rearrangement uses TRBV19 and TRBJ2-1; 9 bases fit TRBD2. The CDR3 length is 14 residues. Germline CDR1 LNHDA, CDR2 SQIVND (reference sequence). With V trimmed by 8 bases and J by 8 bases, 10 bases remained unmatched. CDR3 in amino acids: CASSSGRLSDEQFF. In nucleotides, the CDR3 is TGTGCCAGTTCCAGCGGGAGGTTGAGCGATGAGCAGTTCTTC. The full variable domain, rest sourced from reference TRBV19 and TRBJ2-1, is DGGITQSPKYLFRKEGQNVTLSCEQNLNHDAMYWYRQDPGQGLRLIYYSQIVNDFQKGDIAEGYSVSREKKESFPLTVTSAQKNPTAFYLCASSSGRLSDEQFFGPGTRLTVL.

The chain combines TRBV6-4 with TRBJ2-3, with D possibly being TRBD2 (5 bases). Germline V gene lookup returns CDR1 MRHNA and CDR2 SNTAGT. The CDR3 has 14 amino acids. V was shortened by 7 bases and J by 2 bases, with 13 bases between the two germline ends. The CDR3 nucleotides read TGTGCCAGCACCCTAGGGAGTTACACAGATACGCAGTATTTT. Its translation is CASTLGSYTDTQYF.

A single count supports this clone. The chain links TRBV9 to TRBJ1-3; 7 positions agree with TRBD1. Germline V gene sequence: CDR1 SGDLS, CDR2 YYNGEE. The CDR3 spans 15 residues. The trim removed 7 bases at V and 0 bases at J, leaving 7 bases unmatched. This CDR3 reads CASGEGARSGNTIYF. The CDR3 bases are TGTGCCAGCGGCGAGGGGGCCCGCTCTGGAAACACCATATATTTT.

This clone was seen many times. This chain connects TRBV9 to TRBJ2-7, with 9 bases identical to TRBD1. V lost 4 bases and J lost 4; bases outside the gene matches: 3. The CDR3 runs 13 residues. Germline CDR1 SGDLS, CDR2 YYNGEE. CDR3 region: CASSPGTGYEQYF. The CDR3 nucleotides are TGTGCCAGCAGCCCCGGGACAGGGTACGAGCAGTACTTC.

The chain uses TRBV19 and TRBJ2-5, with a weak D call TRBD1 (6 bases). The ends were cut back, 1 base at V and 5 bases at J, with 17 bases in the middle. This CDR3 contains 16 residues. Germline V gene sequence: CDR1 LNHDA, CDR2 SQIVND (reference sequence). In DNA, the CDR3 is TGTGCCAGTAGTATAGCACGACAGGCTCAGGGGGAGACCCAGTACTTC. This sequence encodes CASSIARQAQGETQYF.

The CDR3 nucleotides read TGTGCCATCAGTGTGGGACAGGGGGAGTATGAGCAGTTCTTC. It translates to CAISVGQGEYEQFF. The chain recombines TRBV10-3 with TRBJ2-1, with TRBD1 matching 11 bases. The J segment lost 8 bases and the V segment lost 4 bases, leaving 4 bases of the junction unmatched. This CDR3 spans 14 amino acids. In germline, CDR1 is ENHRY, CDR2 SYGVKD.

There are a few counts of this clone. The chain carries TRBV5-8 and TRBJ2-3, with TRBD2 matching over 13 bases. The germline V gene encodes CDR1 SGHTS and CDR2 YDEGEE. After removal of 2 bases from V and 0 bases from J, the junction contained 6 bases not matched to a gene. The CDR3 sequence is 18 residues long. This CDR3 is CASSFGLAGASSTDTQYF. Written as DNA, the CDR3 is TGTGCCAGCAGCTTTGGACTAGCGGGGGCCTCTAGCACAGATACGCAGTATTTT. The variable domain in full, with the rest retrieved from reference TRBV5-8 and TRBJ2-3, is EAGVTQSPTHLIKTRGQQATLRCSPISGHTSVYWYQQALGLGLQFLLWYDEGEERNRGNFPPRFSGRQFPNYSSELNVNALELEDSALYLCASSFGLAGASSTDTQYFGPGTRLTVL.

The V call is TRBV5-4, the J call TRBJ2-4; 9 nucleotides line up with TRBD1. Germline V gene lookup returns CDR1 SGHNT and CDR2 YYREEE (reference sequence). This CDR3 region has 16 residues. Trimming at V came to 2 bases and at J to 0 bases, leaving 3 bases not matched to a gene. CDR3 in DNA: TGTGCCAGCAGCTTCGGACAGGGGTTAGCCAAAAACATTCAGTACTTC. Translated, it gives CASSFGQGLAKNIQYF.

The J gene is TRBJ1-1, the V gene TRBV18; D is possibly TRBD1 (6 bases). This CDR3 has 15 amino acids. Per germline, CDR1 KGHSH and CDR2 LQKENI. Trimming shortened V by 1 base and J by 0 bases, and 9 bases separated the two germline ends. CDR3 in amino acids: CASSPQGGVNTEAFF. The CDR3 region has the DNA TGTGCCAGCTCACCACAAGGGGGTGTGAACACTGAAGCTTTCTTT.

As for this clone: Within the sample, other DNA sequences also encode this same CDR3. The J gene is TRBJ1-4, the V gene TRBV5-1, with D tentatively TRBD1 (6 bases). Trimming shortened V by 2 bases and J by 8 bases, and 13 bases separated the two germline ends. This CDR3 spans 14 amino acids. Germline CDR1 SGHRS, CDR2 YFSETQ. Here the CDR3 DNA reads TGCGCCAGCAGCTTACAGGGTGGTTGGGAAAAACTGTTTTTT. Translating it yields CASSLQGGWEKLFF.

The V and J genes are TRBV7-8 and TRBJ2-5; 9 nucleotides align to TRBD1. V dropped 1 base and J dropped 5; count of bases not matched to a gene: 2. Germline assignment: CDR1 SGHVS and CDR2 FQNEAQ. CDR3 length equals 14 residues. For the CDR3, the DNA is TGTGCCAGCAGCTTAGGGACAGGGGCGGAGACCCAGTACTTC. Amino acids: CASSLGTGAETQYF.

The gene calls are TRBV4-1 and TRBJ2-5; no reliable D call. V dropped 4 bases and J dropped 2 bases, with 14 bases sitting between them. The CDR3 spans 15 residues. Per germline, CDR1 MGHRA and CDR2 YSYEKL. The CDR3 protein is CASSRKFALQETQYF. CDR3 nucleotides: TGCGCCAGCAGCCGTAAATTTGCGTTACAAGAGACCCAGTACTTC.

The V gene is TRBV3-1 (or the pseudogene TRBV3-2), the J gene TRBJ1-2, with D possibly being TRBD1 (5 bases). The germline CDR1 and CDR2 sequences are LGHDT and YNNKEL (reference sequence). This CDR3 has 13 amino acids. Trimming shortened V by 2 bases and J by 4 bases, and 8 bases separated the two germline ends. CDR3 in amino acids: CASSQRQSYGYTF. CDR3 nucleotide sequence: TGTGCCAGCAGCCAAAGACAGAGCTATGGCTACACCTTC.